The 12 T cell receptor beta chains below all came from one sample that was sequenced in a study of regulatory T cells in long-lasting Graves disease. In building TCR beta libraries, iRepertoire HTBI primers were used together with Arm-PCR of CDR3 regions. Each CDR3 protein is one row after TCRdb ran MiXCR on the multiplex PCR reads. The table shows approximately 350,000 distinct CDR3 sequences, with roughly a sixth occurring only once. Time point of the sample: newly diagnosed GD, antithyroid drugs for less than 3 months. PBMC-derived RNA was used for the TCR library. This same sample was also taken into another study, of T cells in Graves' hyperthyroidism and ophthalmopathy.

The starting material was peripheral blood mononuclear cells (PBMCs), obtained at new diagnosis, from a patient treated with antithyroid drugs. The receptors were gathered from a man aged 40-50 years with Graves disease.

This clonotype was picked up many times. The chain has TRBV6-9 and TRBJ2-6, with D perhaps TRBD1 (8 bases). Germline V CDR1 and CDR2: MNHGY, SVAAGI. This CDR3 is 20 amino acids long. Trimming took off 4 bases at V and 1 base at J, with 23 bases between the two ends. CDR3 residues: CASSLQGGRGGTSGANVLTF. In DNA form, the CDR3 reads TGTGCCAGCAGTTTACAGGGGGGGCGGGGCGGCACATCTGGGGCCAACGTCCTGACTTTC.

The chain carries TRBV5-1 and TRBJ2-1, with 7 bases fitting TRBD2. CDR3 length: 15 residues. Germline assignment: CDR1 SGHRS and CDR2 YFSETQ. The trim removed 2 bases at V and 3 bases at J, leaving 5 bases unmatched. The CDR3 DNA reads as TGCGCCAGCAGCTTCGGGACTATCAGCTACAATGAGCAGTTCTTC. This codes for CASSFGTISYNEQFF.

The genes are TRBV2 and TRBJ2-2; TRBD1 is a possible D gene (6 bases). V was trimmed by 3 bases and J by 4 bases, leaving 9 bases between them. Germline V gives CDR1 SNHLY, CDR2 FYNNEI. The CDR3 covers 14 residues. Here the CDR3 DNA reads TGTGCCAGCAGTGACAGGACAGCCACCGGGGAGCTGTTTTTT. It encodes CASSDRTATGELFF.

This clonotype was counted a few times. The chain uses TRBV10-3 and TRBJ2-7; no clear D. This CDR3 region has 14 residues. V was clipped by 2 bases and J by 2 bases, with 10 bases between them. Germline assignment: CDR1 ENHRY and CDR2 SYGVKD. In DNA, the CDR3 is TGTGCCATCAGTGAGGGTGGGGATACCTACGAGCAGTACTTC. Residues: CAISEGGDTYEQYF.

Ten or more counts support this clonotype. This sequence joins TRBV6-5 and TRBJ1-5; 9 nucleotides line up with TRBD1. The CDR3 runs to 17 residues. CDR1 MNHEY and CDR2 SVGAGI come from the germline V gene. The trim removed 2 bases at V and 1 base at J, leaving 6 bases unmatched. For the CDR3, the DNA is TGTGCCAGCAGTTACCGGGGGACAGGGCTGAGCAATCAGCCCCAGCATTTT. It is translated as CASSYRGTGLSNQPQHF.

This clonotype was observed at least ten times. This CDR3 is CASSYARDSPYEQYF. Here the CDR3 DNA reads TGTGCCAGCAGTTACGCCCGGGACAGCCCGTACGAGCAGTACTTC. The chain joins TRBV6-9 to TRBJ2-7; 7 bases are shared with TRBD1. With V trimmed by 3 bases and J by 4 bases, 9 bases remained unmatched. The CDR3 runs 15 residues. Germline CDR1 is MNHGY and CDR2 is SVAAGI.

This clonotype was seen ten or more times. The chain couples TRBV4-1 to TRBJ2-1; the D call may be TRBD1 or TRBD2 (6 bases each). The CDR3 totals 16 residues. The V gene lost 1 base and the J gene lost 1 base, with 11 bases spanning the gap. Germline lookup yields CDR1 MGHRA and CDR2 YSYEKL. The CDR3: CASSQGPGASYNEQFF. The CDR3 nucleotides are TGCGCCAGCAGCCAAGGGCCGGGGGCTTCCTACAATGAGCAGTTCTTC.

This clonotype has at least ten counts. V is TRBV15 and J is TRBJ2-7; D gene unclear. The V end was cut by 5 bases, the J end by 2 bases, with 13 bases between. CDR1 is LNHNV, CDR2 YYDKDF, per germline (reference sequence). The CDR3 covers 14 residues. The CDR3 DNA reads TGTGCCACCAGCCCGGCCCCTCGGACCTACGAGCAGTACTTC. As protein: CATSPAPRTYEQYF.

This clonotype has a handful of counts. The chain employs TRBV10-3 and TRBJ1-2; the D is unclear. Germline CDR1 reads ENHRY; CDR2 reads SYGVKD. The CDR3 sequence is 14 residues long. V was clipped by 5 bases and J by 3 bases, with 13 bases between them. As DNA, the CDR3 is TGTGCCATCAGTTACGGACTTAGGGACTATGGCTACACCTTC. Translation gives CAISYGLRDYGYTF.

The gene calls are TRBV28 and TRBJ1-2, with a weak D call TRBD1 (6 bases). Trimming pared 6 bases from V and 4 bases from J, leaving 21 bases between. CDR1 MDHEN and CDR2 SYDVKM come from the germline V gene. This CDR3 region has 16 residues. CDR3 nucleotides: TGTGCCAGCAGCCCTGGTGGGGGCGAAGGAAGCTATGGCTACACCTTC. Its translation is CASSPGGGEGSYGYTF.

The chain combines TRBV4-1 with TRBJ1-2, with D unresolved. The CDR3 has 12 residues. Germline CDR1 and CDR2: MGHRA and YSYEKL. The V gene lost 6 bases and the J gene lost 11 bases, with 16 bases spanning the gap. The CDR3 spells CASRGFGGWYTF. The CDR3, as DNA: TGCGCCAGCAGAGGTTTTGGCGGCTGGTACACCTTC.

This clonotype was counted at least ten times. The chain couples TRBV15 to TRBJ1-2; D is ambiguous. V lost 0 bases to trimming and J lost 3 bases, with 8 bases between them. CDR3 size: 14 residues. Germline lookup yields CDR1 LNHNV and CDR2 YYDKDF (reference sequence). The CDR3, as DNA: TGTGCCACCAGCAGAGATGGCCGGGACTATGGCTACACCTTC. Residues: CATSRDGRDYGYTF.